What follows are 23 T cell receptor beta chains derived from one specimen sequenced in a study of type 1 regulatory T cells. MiXCR was run by TCRdb on the reads, yielding one entry per CDR3 protein. The sample carries fewer than 70,000 distinct CDR3 sequences, around 63% recorded once. Their recognized antigens are unknown. Material for sequencing was cultured T cells, either the whole culture or a sorted T cell fraction (not recorded which). As to subset: Tr1-enriched cell product generated in vitro against host alloantigens. All receptors come from a human donor in good health.

The chain uses TRBV5-1 and TRBJ2-5; D gene ambiguous. Trimming left V 2 bases short and J 5 bases short, with 7 bases between. The CDR3 totals 12 residues. Germline V gives CDR1 SGHRS, CDR2 YFSETQ. The CDR3 here is CASSFPAETQYF. CDR3 nucleotide sequence: TGCGCCAGCAGCTTTCCGGCGGAGACCCAGTACTTC. Full variable domain (outside the CDR3, taken from reference TRBV5-1 and TRBJ2-5): KAGVTQTPRYLIKTRGQQVTLSCSPISGHRSVSWYQQTPGQGLQFLFEYFSETQRNKGNFPGRFSGRQFSNSRSEMNVSTLELGDSALYLCASSFPAETQYFGPGTRLLVL.

The J gene is TRBJ2-1, the V gene TRBV4-1; 7 bases line up with TRBD2. Germline CDR1 and CDR2: MGHRA and YSYEKL. V was clipped by 4 bases and J by 5 bases; unmatched bases: 14. This CDR3 has 17 amino acids. The CDR3 nucleotides read TGCGCCAGCAGCCCTTGGTCAGGAGCGGGATCTGACAATGAGCAGTTCTTC. It yields the protein CASSPWSGAGSDNEQFF.

This clonotype was seen a few times. The rearrangement uses TRBV6-5 and TRBJ2-2; weak D call: TRBD1 (6 bases). Per germline, CDR1 MNHEY and CDR2 SVGAGI. V lost 2 bases to trimming and J lost 6 bases, with 10 bases between them. This CDR3 has 14 residues. The CDR3 DNA reads TGTGCCAGCAGTTACAGGGGGAAGGCCGGGGAGCTGTTTTTT. It translates to CASSYRGKAGELFF.

This clonotype was counted between two and nine times. The rearrangement uses TRBV11-2 and TRBJ2-1, with a possible D match to TRBD1 (6 bases). V lost 7 bases, J lost 0 bases, and 10 bases lay in between. This CDR3 contains 14 residues. The V gene's germline CDR1 is SGHAT and CDR2 FQNNGV. The CDR3 is CASKQGFSYNEQFF. CDR3 sequence (DNA): TGTGCCAGCAAACAGGGTTTCTCCTACAATGAGCAGTTCTTC.

The chain recombines TRBV5-1 with TRBJ2-2; 8 bases match TRBD1. Germline assignment: CDR1 SGHRS and CDR2 YFSETQ. The CDR3 sequence is 16 residues long. Unmatched junction bases numbered 9, after V lost 4 bases and J lost 4 bases. The chain's CDR3 is CASSTGQGTGTGELFF. As DNA, the CDR3 is TGCGCCAGCAGCACCGGACAGGGAACGGGCACCGGGGAGCTGTTTTTT.

This clonotype was observed a handful of times. J is TRBJ2-2 and V is TRBV5-1; 7 bases agree with TRBD2. Germline-derived CDR1 and CDR2 are SGHRS and YFSETQ. The CDR3 length is 17 residues. Losses at the gene ends were 0 bases for V and 1 base for J; bases not matched to a gene: 6. DNA of the CDR3: TGCGCCAGCAGCTTGGAGCGGGGACGGATGAACACCGGGGAGCTGTTTTTT. Translation: CASSLERGRMNTGELFF.

The gene calls are TRBV20-1 and TRBJ1-2; 7 bases align to TRBD1. V lost 2 bases to trimming and J lost 4 bases; unmatched junction nucleotides: 7. This CDR3 comprises 14 residues. The germline gives CDR1 DFQATT, CDR2 SNEGSKA (reference sequence). For the CDR3, the DNA is TGCAGTGCTAGATTAGGGACAGCGGGCTATGGCTACACCTTC. Residues: CSARLGTAGYGYTF.

As regards this clonotype: One end of the junction is discordant with germline, which a read error may explain. Here the CDR3 reads CASSYSRVPSYEQNF. The CDR3 coding sequence is TGTGCCAGCAGTTACAGCAGGGTCCCATCCTACGAGCAGAACTTC. The V and J genes are TRBV6-5 and TRBJ2-7; D is possibly TRBD1 (5 bases). This CDR3 has 15 residues. Germline CDR1 is MNHEY and CDR2 is SVGAGI.

This chain uses TRBV5-1 with TRBJ2-3, with 8 nucleotides matching TRBD2. The CDR3 has 15 amino acids. The germline CDR1 and CDR2 sequences are SGHRS and YFSETQ. V dropped 4 bases and J dropped 4; count of bases not matched to a gene: 8. This chain's CDR3 is CASSIEAGASDTQYF. In nucleotides, the CDR3 is TGCGCCAGCAGCATTGAAGCGGGAGCCTCAGATACGCAGTATTTT.

V is TRBV7-8 and J is TRBJ1-4; TRBD1 might be the D (6 bases). The V gene's germline CDR1 is SGHVS and CDR2 FQNEAQ. This CDR3 has 15 amino acids. Trimming took 0 bases from V and 10 from J, leaving 15 bases between them. The CDR3 DNA reads as TGTGCCAGCAGCTTAGCGTCACAGGGACTGGGAAAACTGTTTTTT. This encodes CASSLASQGLGKLFF.

This chain links TRBV5-1 with TRBJ2-1; TRBD2 matches 11 bases. The CDR3 contains 16 residues. Germline V gene data show CDR1 as SGHRS and CDR2 as YFSETQ. The V gene end was trimmed by 5 bases and the J gene end by 6 bases; junction bases not matched to a gene: 10. The CDR3 coding sequence is TGCGCCAGCAGTCGAGACCCTAGCGGGAGGTTCAATGAGCAGTTCTTC. It encodes CASSRDPSGRFNEQFF.

The rearrangement links TRBV15 to TRBJ1-1; D is unresolved. The germline V gene has CDR1 LNHNV and CDR2 YYDKDF (reference sequence). There are 15 residues in the CDR3. Deletions cut 2 bases from V and 0 bases from J, with 10 bases between. The CDR3 loop reads CATSRRGGMNTEAFF. CDR3 bases: TGTGCCACCAGCAGAAGAGGTGGGATGAACACTGAAGCTTTCTTT.

V usage is TRBV18 and J usage is TRBJ2-1; 7 nucleotides agree with TRBD2. Germline CDR1 KGHSH, CDR2 LQKENI. Unmatched junction bases numbered 6, after V lost 3 bases and J lost 4 bases. The CDR3 runs to 15 residues. The CDR3 coding sequence is TGTGCCAGCTCACCTTCCGGGACTAAATACAATGAGCAGTTCTTC. Translating gives CASSPSGTKYNEQFF.

V and J are TRBV27 and TRBJ2-1; 9 nucleotides align to TRBD1. Germline CDR1 reads MNHEY; CDR2 reads SMNVEV (reference sequence). The CDR3 contains 17 residues. V shed 3 bases, J shed 8 bases, and the junction held 14 bases outside the gene matches. The CDR3: CASSLFLDRGRVDEQFF. The CDR3 region has the DNA TGTGCCAGCAGTTTGTTCTTGGACAGGGGACGAGTAGATGAGCAGTTCTTC.

The chain employs TRBV7-2 and TRBJ2-5, with 7 positions matching TRBD1. Germline V gene data show CDR1 as SGHTA and CDR2 as FQGNSA. Germline trimming cut 10 bases from V and 3 bases from J; bases unmatched to any gene: 11. This CDR3 contains 14 residues. CDR3: CATKEGTAKETQYF. The CDR3 DNA is TGTGCCACCAAGGAAGGGACAGCCAAAGAGACCCAGTACTTC.

This clonotype was counted between two and nine times. The chain combines TRBV5-6 with TRBJ2-5; TRBD2 matches 8 bases. After removal of 0 bases from V and 5 bases from J, the junction contained 9 bases not matched to a gene. Germline lookup yields CDR1 SGHDT and CDR2 YYEEEE. This CDR3 is built from 16 residues. CDR3: CASSLALSAGVETQYF. Written as DNA, the CDR3 is TGTGCCAGCAGCTTGGCCTTGTCAGCGGGAGTGGAGACCCAGTACTTC. The complete variable domain, with remaining parts taken from reference TRBV5-6 and TRBJ2-5, reads DAGVTQSPTHLIKTRGQQVTLRCSPKSGHDTVSWYQQALGQGPQFIFQYYEEEERQRGNFPDRFSGHQFPNYSSELNVNALLLGDSALYLCASSLALSAGVETQYFGPGTRLLVL.

The V call is TRBV20-1, the J call TRBJ1-2; possibly TRBD1 for D (5 bases). Germline CDR1 and CDR2: DFQATT and SNEGSKA (reference sequence). Trimming removed 6 bases from V and 8 bases from J, with 13 bases in between. This CDR3 spans 11 amino acids. CDR3 in DNA: TGCAGTGCCCCGGACAAGTCCGGCTACACCTTC. Its translation is CSAPDKSGYTF.

V usage is TRBV20-1 and J usage is TRBJ2-7; TRBD1 or TRBD2 may be the D gene (5 bases each). The CDR3 loop spans 16 amino acids. The germline V and J ends were trimmed by 3 bases and 3 bases, with 21 bases remaining between them. Germline CDR1 reads DFQATT; CDR2 reads SNEGSKA (reference sequence). The CDR3 region is CSARAPLGRARYEQYF. The CDR3 DNA reads as TGCAGTGCTAGGGCACCTTTGGGGCGGGCCCGCTACGAGCAGTACTTC.

CDR3 protein: CASSLGGYSSYNEQFF. The CDR3 DNA is TGCGCCAGCAGCTTGGGCGGTTATAGCTCCTACAATGAGCAGTTCTTC. The V call is TRBV5-1, the J call TRBJ2-1; D is unresolved. The germline gives CDR1 SGHRS, CDR2 YFSETQ. There are 16 residues in the CDR3. V was pared by 0 bases and J by 0 bases, with 10 bases between.

The rearrangement uses TRBV20-1 and TRBJ2-1, with 8 bases aligning to TRBD2. The CDR3 extends over 14 amino acids. CDR1 and CDR2 from the germline V gene are DFQATT and SNEGSKA (reference sequence). V lost 6 bases to trimming and J lost 3 bases; unmatched junction nucleotides: 7. The CDR3 sequence: CSAPRGGSYNEQFF. The CDR3 DNA follows: TGCAGTGCCCCGCGCGGGGGGAGCTACAATGAGCAGTTCTTC.

The chain's CDR3 is CSARDRAGWAQYF. In nucleotides, the CDR3 is TGCAGTGCTAGAGATAGAGCGGGGTGGGCCCAGTACTTC. The chain is built from TRBV20-1 and TRBJ2-5, with TRBD2 identical over 7 bases. Germline-derived CDR1 and CDR2 are DFQATT and SNEGSKA (reference sequence). The CDR3 runs 13 residues. Unmatched junction bases numbered 7, after V lost 0 bases and J lost 9 bases.

This clonotype was seen once. This sequence joins TRBV29-1 and TRBJ2-7; D remains unclear. Per the germline V gene, CDR1 is SQVTM and CDR2 is ANQGSEA. This CDR3 has 13 amino acids. The germline V and J ends were trimmed by 4 bases and 5 bases, with 15 bases remaining between them. The CDR3 protein is CSVGPGPGNEQYF. CDR3 nucleotide sequence: TGCAGCGTTGGGCCGGGCCCCGGAAACGAGCAGTACTTC.

The V and J genes are TRBV2 and TRBJ2-7, with 9 bases matching TRBD2. The germline CDR1 and CDR2 sequences are SNHLY and FYNNEI. The V segment lost 10 bases and the J segment 4 bases; nucleotides outside the gene matches: 17. The CDR3 spans 16 residues. DNA of the CDR3: TGTGCCATAGAGGGGTACACTAGCGGGCCTACTTACGAGCAGTACTTC. Protein sequence: CAIEGYTSGPTYEQYF.